This T cell receptor beta chain is drawn from a study of shared clonotypes between healthy human individuals. Background on the study: Researchers assigned three CD4 naive, three CD4 memory, two CD8 naive and one CD8 memory plate to each donor.

Trimming took 6 bases from V and 10 from J, leaving 21 bases between them. CDR1 is GTSNPN, CDR2 SVGIG, per germline (reference sequence). The CDR3 consists of 13 residues. Subsets obtained from CD4+ cells comprised CD45RA+ naive and CD45RA-negative memory cells. At deep level, the assay was performed. Produced via immunoSEQ multiplex PCR; TCRdb's table is partial and in-frame only. Among about 2 million clones, 95% were seen once, and the ten largest hold around 0.13%. The origin of this receptor is a man aged 18 to 29 in good health. The sequencing input was naive CD4+ T cells sorted from blood. Subset given: CD45RA+ positively selected. The chain is built from TRBV30 and TRBJ1-1; D gene uncertain. The CDR3 coding sequence is TGTGCCTGCCTCGGAACTAAGGATTTAGTAGCTTTCTTT. Translated, it gives CACLGTKDLVAFF.